This is a list of T cell receptor beta chains from one sample in a study of blood T cell repertoires in COVID-19. TCRdb keeps only in-frame clones here, not all; method: immunoSEQ multiplex PCR. Among about 330,000 clones listed, roughly 90% were seen once. The sequenced sample consisted of PBMCs or T cells enriched from blood (not recorded which). These receptor sequences come from a woman aged 25 to 45 who had recovered from COVID-19. The CDR3 runs from the conserved cysteine through the conserved F or W. The order of the fields is clone size, J gene, CDR3 length, V gene, D gene, CDR3 DNA, CDR3 protein. A D gene is named only where the DNA matches it firmly. Where a row states a size, it is once, few, many or the class of an expanded clone; other rows omit it.

>.|TRBJ2-3|15|TRBV19|.
TGTGCCAGTAGCCAACAGGGAGAGGGCACAGATACGCAGTATTTT
CASSQQGEGTDTQYF
>.|TRBJ1-1|12|TRBV28|.
TGTGCCAGTACAGGGTGGAACACTGAAGCTTTCTTT
CASTGWNTEAFF
>once|TRBJ1-2|17|TRBV27|TRBD1
TGTGCCAGCAGTGAAGCGCGACAGGGGCGTATTAACTATGGCTACACCTTC
CASSEARQGRINYGYTF
>.|TRBJ1-3|16|TRBV7-8|.
TGTGCCAGCAGCTTAGCCAGATCTCTCTCTGGAAACACCATATATTTT
CASSLARSLSGNTIYF
>.|TRBJ2-4|12|TRBV2|.
TGTGCCAGCAGTGAAGGGGAGACCATTCAGTACTTC
CASSEGETIQYF
>once|TRBJ2-7|16|TRBV5-3|TRBD2
TGTGCCAGAAGCGCCGGGACTAGCGGGAACTCCTACGAGCAGTACTTC
CARSAGTSGNSYEQYF
>.|TRBJ2-3|17|TRBV4-3|TRBD1
TGCGCCAGCAGCCAAGATCTCTGGACAGGAGGCACAGATACGCAGTATTTT
CASSQDLWTGGTDTQYF
>.|TRBJ2-3|16|TRBV7-2|.
TGTGCCAGCAGCTTGGTCTCTACCACTAGCACAGATACGCAGTATTTT
CASSLVSTTSTDTQYF
>few|TRBJ1-4|16|TRBV21-1|.
TGTGCCAGCAGCAAAGGGACAGGGGGGTTGGATGAAAAACTGTTTTTT
CASSKGTGGLDEKLFF
>.|TRBJ1-2|14|TRBV3-1/TRBV3-2|TRBD1
TGTGCCAGCAGCCCCCGACAGGGACGCTATGGCTACACCTTC
CASSPRQGRYGYTF
>.|TRBJ1-5|19|TRBV18|TRBD1
TGTGCCAGCTCACCACCAGGGAGCGGACAGGGAGGTAGCGGTCAGCCCCAGCATTTT
CASSPPGSGQGGSGQPQHF
>.|TRBJ1-3|17|TRBV7-9|TRBD1
TGTGCCAGCAGCCCAACGTCAGGGGGGCGCGTGAGAAACACCATATATTTT
CASSPTSGGRVRNTIYF
>.|TRBJ2-7|14|TRBV7-2|.
TGTGCCAGCAGCTTAGGTTTCGGGAGCTACGAGCAGTACTTC
CASSLGFGSYEQYF
>.|TRBJ1-2|13|TRBV6-1|.
TGTGCCAGCAGTGAACAGGGGCACTATGGCTACACCTTC
CASSEQGHYGYTF
>.|TRBJ1-2|19|TRBV4-2|.
TGTGCCAGCAGCCAAGAAAGTTTCACCGGACAGCCCCCTAACTATGGCTACACCTTC
CASSQESFTGQPPNYGYTF
>.|TRBJ1-5|15|TRBV24-1|TRBD1
TGTGCCACCAGTCCCGGGACAGGGGGCAATCAGCCCCAGCATTTT
CATSPGTGGNQPQHF
>.|TRBJ2-5|17|TRBV3-1/TRBV3-2|TRBD2
TGTGCCAGCAGCCAAGATCTGGATAGCGGGGGAAAAGAGACCCAGTACTTC
CASSQDLDSGGKETQYF
>.|TRBJ2-1|15|TRBV5-4|.
TGTGCCAGCAGACGTAACGGGGGTCCCTACAATGAGCAGTTCTTC
CASRRNGGPYNEQFF
>.|TRBJ1-2|13|TRBV5-1|.
TGCGCCAGCAGCTTGTCAGGGAACTATGGCTACACCTTC
CASSLSGNYGYTF
>.|TRBJ2-7|17|TRBV5-4|TRBD2
TGTGCCAGCAGCCCAGGGACTAGCGGGGGATTCTCCTACGAGCAGTACTTC
CASSPGTSGGFSYEQYF
>.|TRBJ2-5|15|TRBV5-1|TRBD2
TGCGCCAGCAGCCCTGGACTAGCGGGGCCAGAGACCCAGTACTTC
CASSPGLAGPETQYF
>.|TRBJ2-7|14|TRBV11-2|TRBD1
TGTGCCAGCAGTTCCGGTGGGACAGGGATCGAGCAGTACTTC
CASSSGGTGIEQYF
>.|TRBJ2-5|11|TRBV29-1|TRBD1
TGCAGCTTTAGGGACAGGGAGACCCAGTACTTC
CSFRDRETQYF
>.|TRBJ1-1|15|TRBV2|TRBD1
TGTGCCAGCAGTTCCTTGACAGGGGCGGGCACTGAAGCTTTCTTT
CASSSLTGAGTEAFF
>.|TRBJ2-7|13|TRBV9|.
TGTGCCAGCAGTCCCCCACTTGCCTACGAGCAGTACTTC
CASSPPLAYEQYF
>once|TRBJ2-3|14|TRBV29-1|.
TGCAGCGTGCCAGGGTCTATAAGCACAGATACGCAGTATTTT
CSVPGSISTDTQYF
>.|TRBJ2-7|15|TRBV5-4|.
TGTGCCAGCAGCGCACCTGGGCAGGGCACCTACGAGCAGTACTTC
CASSAPGQGTYEQYF
>.|TRBJ1-3|14|TRBV28|.
TGTGCCAGCATTCGGGGTGGAGTCGGAAACACCATATATTTT
CASIRGGVGNTIYF
>.|TRBJ2-7|14|TRBV18|TRBD1
TGTGCCAGCGCAACCGGGACAGGACCCTACGAGCAGTACTTC
CASATGTGPYEQYF
>.|TRBJ2-6|15|TRBV7-2|.
TGTGCCAGCAGCCGGCCGGGAAACGGGGCCAACGTCCTGACTTTC
CASSRPGNGANVLTF
>.|TRBJ1-2|18|TRBV5-6|TRBD1
TGTGCCAGCAGCCTGGGCGCGGGACAGGGAATTTATACCGGGGGCTACACCTTC
CASSLGAGQGIYTGGYTF
>once|TRBJ1-4|16|TRBV6-5|.
TGTGCCAGCAGTTACGGCACAGGGCAAAAAAATGAAAAACTGTTTTTT
CASSYGTGQKNEKLFF
>.|TRBJ1-1|15|TRBV2|TRBD1
TGTGCCAGCACGCCGGGACAGGTATCAAACACTGAAGCTTTCTTT
CASTPGQVSNTEAFF
>once|TRBJ2-1|15|TRBV4-3|TRBD1
TGCGCCAGCAGCGCTATCAGACAGGGGATCAATGAGCAGTTCTTC
CASSAIRQGINEQFF
>.|TRBJ2-7|13|TRBV28|.
TGTGCCAGCAGTCCCATGGTCAGTTACGAGCAGTACTTC
CASSPMVSYEQYF
>.|TRBJ2-2|15|TRBV2|.
TGTGCCAGCCGGGACACTTTTTCGAACACCGGGGAGCTGTTTTTT
CASRDTFSNTGELFF
>once|TRBJ1-2|13|TRBV12-3/TRBV12-4|.
TGTGCCAGCAGGACAGTGCCGTGGTATGGCTACACCTTC
CASRTVPWYGYTF
>.|TRBJ2-7|16|TRBV28|TRBD1
TGTGCCAGCAGTCCCCACCCGGGACAGGGATCCTACGAGCAGTACTTC
CASSPHPGQGSYEQYF
>.|TRBJ2-2|12|TRBV29-1|.
TGCAGCGTTCTGGCGGGATTCGGGGAGCTGTTTTTT
CSVLAGFGELFF
>.|TRBJ1-2|14|TRBV28|TRBD1
TGTGCCAGCAGTCAAGGGACAGCCAACTATGGCTACACCTTC
CASSQGTANYGYTF
>.|TRBJ2-1|15|TRBV10-3|TRBD1
TGTGCCATAGGGACAGGGACAGAGGGGGGCAATGAGCAGTTCTTC
CAIGTGTEGGNEQFF
>.|TRBJ2-5|15|TRBV10-2|TRBD1
TGCGCCAGCAGTACCGGGACAGGGAGGAGTAAGACCCAGTACTTC
CASSTGTGRSKTQYF
>.|TRBJ1-2|13|TRBV3-1/TRBV3-2|TRBD1
TGTGCCAGCAGCTTGGGACAGGGAAAAGGCTACACCTTC
CASSLGQGKGYTF
>once|TRBJ2-1|15|TRBV6-5|TRBD2
TGTGCCAGCAGTTACGGGGCGGGAGTGAATAATGAGCAGTTCTTC
CASSYGAGVNNEQFF
>.|TRBJ1-5|16|TRBV28|.
TGTGCCAGCACCCCTCTCGGGCGGGCCAGGGGTCAGCCCCAGCATTTT
CASTPLGRARGQPQHF
>.|TRBJ2-7|15|TRBV28|TRBD2
TGTGCCAGCAGTCCGTCCGGGGGGGACCCCTACGAGCAGTACTTC
CASSPSGGDPYEQYF
>.|TRBJ1-1|13|TRBV7-3|.
TGTGCCAGCAGCCCACCGGGTTGGTGGTCAGCTTTCTTT
CASSPPGWWSAFF
>.|TRBJ1-5|14|TRBV15|.
TGTGCCACCAGCACCCCAGGGGGCAATCAGCCCCAGCATTTT
CATSTPGGNQPQHF
>.|TRBJ1-5|15|TRBV19|.
TGTGCCAGTAGTATCGCGGATGATAGCAATCAGCCCCAGCATTTT
CASSIADDSNQPQHF
>.|TRBJ1-1|14|TRBV15|.
TGTGCCACCAGCAGAGATCCAGTAAGCACTGAAGCTTTCTTT
CATSRDPVSTEAFF
>.|TRBJ1-1|16|TRBV28|TRBD1
TGTGCCAGCAGTTTGTTGGGGACAGCAGGCGGGACTGAAGCTTTCTTT
CASSLLGTAGGTEAFF
>.|TRBJ1-6|20|TRBV27|TRBD1
TGTGCCAGCAGTCCTCGACCGACAGGGGGGTCGAGCTCCTATAATTCACCCCTCCACTTT
CASSPRPTGGSSSYNSPLHF
>.|TRBJ2-1|13|TRBV19|.
TGTGCCAGCTCACAGGGTAACTACAATGAGCAGTTCTTC
CASSQGNYNEQFF
>.|TRBJ2-7|16|TRBV19|TRBD1
TGTGCCAGTAGTATAAGCAACAGGGGGCTCTCCTACGAGCAGTACTTC
CASSISNRGLSYEQYF
>.|TRBJ2-5|15|TRBV7-9|.
TGTGCCAGCAGCCCGGCCGACGCGGGAAGGGAGACCCAGTACTTC
CASSPADAGRETQYF
>.|TRBJ2-5|15|TRBV7-3|TRBD2
TGTGCCAGCAGCGAGCTAGCGGGAGTAGGCGGGACCCAGTACTTC
CASSELAGVGGTQYF
>.|TRBJ1-2|16|TRBV2|TRBD1
TGTGCCAGCAGTGGAACGGGACAGGGGGGGTATGACGGCTACACCTTC
CASSGTGQGGYDGYTF
>.|TRBJ2-1|13|TRBV12-3/TRBV12-4|.
TGTGCCAGCACCTGGTCCGGAGTCAATGAGCAGTTCTTC
CASTWSGVNEQFF
>.|TRBJ2-5|14|TRBV25-1|.
TGTGCCAGCAGCCCCCGAGGGCCTCGGCCGACCCAGTACTTC
CASSPRGPRPTQYF